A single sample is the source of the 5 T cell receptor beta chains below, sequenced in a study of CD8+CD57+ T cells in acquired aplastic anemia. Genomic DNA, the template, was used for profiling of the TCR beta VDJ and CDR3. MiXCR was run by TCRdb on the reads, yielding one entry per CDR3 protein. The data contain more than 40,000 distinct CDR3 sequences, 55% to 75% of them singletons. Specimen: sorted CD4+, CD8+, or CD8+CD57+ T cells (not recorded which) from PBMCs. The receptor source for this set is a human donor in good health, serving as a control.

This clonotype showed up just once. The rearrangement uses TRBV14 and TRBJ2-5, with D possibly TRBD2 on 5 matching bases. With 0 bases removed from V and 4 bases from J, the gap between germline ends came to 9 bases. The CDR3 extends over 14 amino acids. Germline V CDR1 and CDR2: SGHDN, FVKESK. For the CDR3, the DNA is TGTGCCAGCAGCCAAGATGGGAGCGGAGAGACCCAGTACTTC. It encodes CASSQDGSGETQYF.

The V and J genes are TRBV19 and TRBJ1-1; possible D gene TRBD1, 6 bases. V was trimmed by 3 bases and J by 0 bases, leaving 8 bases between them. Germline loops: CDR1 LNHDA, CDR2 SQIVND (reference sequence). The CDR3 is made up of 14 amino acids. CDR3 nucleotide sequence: TGTGCCAGTAGTATTCAGGGGATGAACACTGAAGCTTTCTTT. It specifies CASSIQGMNTEAFF.

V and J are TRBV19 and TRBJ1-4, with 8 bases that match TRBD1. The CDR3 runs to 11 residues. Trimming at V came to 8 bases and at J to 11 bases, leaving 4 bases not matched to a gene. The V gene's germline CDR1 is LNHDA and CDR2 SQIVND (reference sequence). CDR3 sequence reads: CASHSGGKLFF. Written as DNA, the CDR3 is TGTGCCAGTCACTCAGGGGGCAAACTGTTTTTT.

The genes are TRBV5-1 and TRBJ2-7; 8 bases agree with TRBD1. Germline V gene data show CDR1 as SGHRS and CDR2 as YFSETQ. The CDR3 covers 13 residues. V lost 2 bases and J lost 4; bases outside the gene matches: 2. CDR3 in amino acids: CASSLWTGYEQYF. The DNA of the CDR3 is TGCGCCAGCAGCTTATGGACAGGGTACGAGCAGTACTTC.

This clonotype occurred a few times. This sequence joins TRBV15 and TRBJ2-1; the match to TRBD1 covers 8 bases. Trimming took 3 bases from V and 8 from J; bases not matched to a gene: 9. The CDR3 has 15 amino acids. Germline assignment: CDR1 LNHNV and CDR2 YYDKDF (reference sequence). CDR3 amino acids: CATSRRTGLFDEQFF. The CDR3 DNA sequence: TGTGCCACCAGCAGGCGGACAGGGCTCTTTGATGAGCAGTTCTTC. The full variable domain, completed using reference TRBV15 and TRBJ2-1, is DAMVIQNPRYQVTQFGKPVTLSCSQTLNHNVMYWYQQKSSQAPKLLFHYYDKDFNNEADTPDNFQSRRPNTSFCFLDIRSPGLGDTAMYLCATSRRTGLFDEQFFGPGTRLTVL.